Each of the 30 T cell receptor beta chains below was sequenced from the same sample in a study of cytomegalovirus exposure and HLA in healthy donors. Primers included in the PCR were 60 Vbeta and 13 Jbeta primers. Repertoires were generated with immunoSEQ multiplex PCR, while TCRdb's copy carries only in-frame clones and drops some. The data contain more than 100,000 clones, 15% of them seen just once; the ten biggest clones take up 1.9%. The sample taken for sequencing was PBMCs. These receptors originate from a woman aged 18-29 years in good health and CMV-seronegative.

The genes are TRBV6-6 and TRBJ2-1, with D maybe TRBD2 (7 bases). Germline loops: CDR1 MNHNY, CDR2 SVGAGI (reference sequence). The CDR3 consists of 16 residues. With 2 bases removed from V and 7 bases from J, the gap between germline ends came to 18 bases. CDR3 sequence reads: CASSYPARGARNEQFF. The DNA of the CDR3 is TGTGCCAGCAGTTACCCAGCCCGGGGGGCTCGGAATGAGCAGTTCTTC.

This clone has only a few counts. Other DNA sequences of this sample code for an identical CDR3. This chain connects TRBV15 to TRBJ2-3, with D uncertain. This CDR3 has 14 amino acids. Germline-derived CDR1 and CDR2 are LNHNV and YYDKDF (reference sequence). V was trimmed by 0 bases and J by 4 bases, leaving 8 bases between them. The CDR3, as DNA: TGTGCCACCAGCAGAGATCGGGTTGCAGATACGCAGTATTTT. This encodes CATSRDRVADTQYF.

The gene calls are TRBV2 and TRBJ1-1; 7 nucleotides match TRBD1. CDR1 SNHLY and CDR2 FYNNEI come from the germline V gene. V lost 5 bases, J lost 7 bases, and 4 bases stayed unmatched. The CDR3 has 12 amino acids. Here the CDR3 reads CASSLGQVEAFF. CDR3 bases: TGTGCCAGCAGTCTTGGACAGGTTGAAGCTTTCTTT.

V is TRBV9 and J is TRBJ2-1; 7 bases fit TRBD2. The germline CDR1 and CDR2 sequences are SGDLS and YYNGEE. V shed 2 bases and J 2 bases; nucleotides not matched to a gene: 1. The CDR3 length is 14 residues. The CDR3 DNA is TGTGCCAGCAGCGTGGGGGGGACCTACAATGAGCAGTTCTTC. This encodes CASSVGGTYNEQFF.

V is TRBV11-2 and J is TRBJ1-4; no clear D gene. The CDR3 length is 13 residues. CDR1 and CDR2 (germline): SGHAT, FQNNGV. V was cut by 0 bases and J by 10 bases, with 9 bases left in between. This chain's CDR3 is CASSLEQVGKLFF. CDR3 bases: TGTGCCAGCAGCTTAGAGCAGGTTGGAAAACTGTTTTTT.

This clone appeared a few times. The chain is built from TRBV6-5 and TRBJ1-3; no firm D call. The length of the CDR3 is 15 residues. V lost 6 bases and J lost 0, with 12 bases in between. Germline V gene data show CDR1 as MNHEY and CDR2 as SVGAGI. In DNA, the CDR3 is TGTGCCAGCAGCCTGGACTGGAGCTCTGGAAACACCATATATTTT. Residues: CASSLDWSSGNTIYF.

This clone has a single count. The V and J genes are TRBV6-4 and TRBJ2-3, with TRBD1 matching over 11 bases. The length of the CDR3 is 15 residues. Germline values: CDR1 MRHNA, CDR2 SNTAGT. After removal of 2 bases from V and 4 bases from J, the junction contained 2 bases not matched to a gene. CDR3 coding DNA: TGTGCCAGCAGTGACCAGGGACAGGGGGCAGATACGCAGTATTTT. It yields the protein CASSDQGQGADTQYF.

This clone has more than one count but fewer than ten. V gene TRBV6-1 combines with J gene TRBJ1-6; 9 bases line up with TRBD1. The V and J ends lost 6 bases and 9 bases, in that order; junction bases with no gene match: 9. This CDR3 has 15 residues. Germline lookup yields CDR1 MNHNS and CDR2 SASEGT. The CDR3 nucleotides read TGTGCCAGCAGGGCTCCGGGACAGGGTGCTTCACCCCTCCACTTT. Amino acid sequence: CASRAPGQGASPLHF.

V and J are TRBV19 and TRBJ2-4, with 12 bases aligning to TRBD1. The germline V gene encodes CDR1 LNHDA and CDR2 SQIVND (reference sequence). This CDR3 is 16 amino acids long. Germline trimming cut 5 bases from V and 6 bases from J; bases unmatched to any gene: 8. The CDR3 is CASSSKGTGGRNIQYF. The CDR3 coding sequence is TGTGCCAGTAGTTCTAAAGGGACAGGGGGCAGAAACATTCAGTACTTC.

The chain combines TRBV7-6 with TRBJ1-4, with D possibly being TRBD1 (6 bases). CDR1 and CDR2 from the germline V gene are SGHVS and FNYEAQ. This CDR3 has 14 amino acids. Deletions cut 1 base from V and 8 bases from J, with 11 bases between. CDR3 DNA: TGTGCCAGCAGCTTAGTACAGGGAGGGGAAAAACTGTTTTTT. This gives the protein CASSLVQGGEKLFF.

This chain joins TRBV5-6 and TRBJ2-2; 9 bases are shared with TRBD2. CDR1 is SGHDT, CDR2 YYEEEE, per germline. Unmatched junction bases numbered 6, after V lost 0 bases and J lost 6 bases. The length of the CDR3 is 16 residues. CDR3 in amino acids: CASSLGREGPAGELFF. The CDR3 DNA reads as TGTGCCAGCAGCTTGGGGCGGGAGGGCCCCGCCGGGGAGCTGTTTTTT.

This rearrangement joins TRBV7-3 to TRBJ2-1; 8 bases are shared with TRBD2. The length of the CDR3 is 16 residues. V shed 0 bases, J shed 7 bases, and the junction held 8 bases outside the gene matches. Germline lookup yields CDR1 SGHTA and CDR2 FQGTGA. CDR3 DNA sequence: TGTGCCAGCAGCTTAACGGGCGAGCGGGAGTTGAATGAGCAGTTCTTC. Its protein product is CASSLTGERELNEQFF.

This clone was observed a few times. This rearrangement joins TRBV19 to TRBJ2-2, with a tentative D call TRBD1 (5 bases). Germline CDR1 LNHDA, CDR2 SQIVND (reference sequence). The V end lost 11 bases, the J end lost 5 bases, and 15 bases lay between the germline ends. The CDR3 has 13 amino acids. The CDR3 region is CAGQDTYTGELFF. In DNA form, the CDR3 reads TGTGCCGGCCAGGACACGTATACCGGGGAGCTGTTTTTT.

V and J are TRBV10-3 and TRBJ2-2; TRBD1 is a possible D gene (6 bases). The germline CDR1 and CDR2 sequences are ENHRY and SYGVKD. This CDR3 contains 12 residues. V was clipped by 4 bases and J by 9 bases, with 9 bases between them. CDR3: CAISGGPRELFF. In DNA, the CDR3 is TGTGCCATCAGTGGGGGGCCCCGGGAGCTGTTTTTT.

There are a few counts of this clone. Here the CDR3 DNA reads TGTGCCAGCAGTCGATCGACAGGGGGCCCCTACGAGCAGTACTTC. It translates to CASSRSTGGPYEQYF. V gene TRBV28 combines with J gene TRBJ2-7; TRBD1 agrees at 10 bases. The germline gives CDR1 MDHEN, CDR2 SYDVKM. The CDR3 spans 15 residues. Losses at the gene ends were 5 bases for V and 2 bases for J; bases not matched to a gene: 6.

The V call is TRBV7-9, the J call TRBJ1-4; TRBD1 matches at 8 bases. The CDR3 length is 18 residues. V dropped 5 bases and J dropped 1; count of bases not matched to a gene: 12. The germline V gene encodes CDR1 SEHNR and CDR2 FQNEAQ (reference sequence). This CDR3 reads CASSLALRGRKTNEKLFF. The CDR3 DNA follows: TGTGCCAGCAGCCTCGCCCTCAGGGGGCGGAAAACTAATGAAAAACTGTTTTTT.

This clone has just a few counts. The rearrangement joins TRBV9 to TRBJ2-3; D is ambiguous. The CDR3 totals 12 residues. The V end lost 0 bases, the J end lost 3 bases, and 2 bases lay between the germline ends. Germline V gene lookup returns CDR1 SGDLS and CDR2 YYNGEE. This CDR3 is CASSVATDTQYF. In DNA form, the CDR3 reads TGTGCCAGCAGCGTAGCTACAGATACGCAGTATTTT.

This rearrangement joins TRBV6-5 to TRBJ2-7; 10 bases agree with TRBD1. With V trimmed by 6 bases and J by 5 bases, 4 bases remained unmatched. The CDR3 covers 13 residues. The germline V gene encodes CDR1 MNHEY and CDR2 SVGAGI. CDR3 DNA: TGTGCCAGCAGGAGACAGGGGGCCCACGAGCAGTACTTC. Amino acid sequence: CASRRQGAHEQYF.

The chain links TRBV9 to TRBJ2-5; 8 nucleotides match TRBD2. Unmatched junction bases numbered 5, after V lost 3 bases and J lost 4 bases. CDR1 is SGDLS, CDR2 YYNGEE, per germline. The CDR3 loop spans 14 amino acids. The CDR3 nucleotides are TGTGCCAGCAGCGGAAGCGGGGGCCCAGAGACCCAGTACTTC. Encoded protein: CASSGSGGPETQYF. Filled out from reference TRBV9 and TRBJ2-5, the complete variable domain reads DSGVTQTPKHLITATGQRVTLRCSPRSGDLSVYWYQQSLDQGLQFLIQYYNGEERAKGNILERFSAQQFPDLHSELNLSSLELGDSALYFCASSGSGGPETQYFGPGTRLLVL.

This chain links TRBV28 with TRBJ1-1; tentative D call: TRBD1 (6 bases). Trimming took off 6 bases at V and 5 bases at J, with 13 bases between the two ends. Germline lookup yields CDR1 MDHEN and CDR2 SYDVKM. The CDR3 is 13 residues long. DNA of the CDR3: TGTGCCAGCAGCCTACAGAGGGGGACTGAAGCTTTCTTT. Amino acid sequence: CASSLQRGTEAFF. Full variable domain (remainder filled in from reference TRBV28 and TRBJ1-1): DVKVTQSSRYLVKRTGEKVFLECVQDMDHENMFWYRQDPGLGLRLIYFSYDVKMKEKGDIPEGYSVSREKKERFSLILESASTNQTSMYLCASSLQRGTEAFFGQGTRLTVV.

Remarks on this clone: It is unclear where the CDR3 begins or ends on the DNA, so no DNA is shown, and the CDR3 is as TCRdb lists it. The gene calls are TRBV12-5 and TRBJ1-2; TRBD1, the table's D call, lacks a check against the DNA. The CDR3 is made up of 14 amino acids, end residues included. Germline CDR1 reads LGHNT; CDR2 reads FRNRAP. The CDR3 sequence: CASRRQGRGGYTFF.

V is TRBV7-9 and J is TRBJ2-1; tentatively, D is TRBD1 (6 bases). The CDR3 runs to 12 residues. V lost 2 bases, J lost 10 bases, and 9 bases lay in between. Germline V gene lookup returns CDR1 SEHNR and CDR2 FQNEAQ (reference sequence). This CDR3 reads CASSLQGNEQFF. The DNA for the CDR3 is TGTGCCAGCAGCTTACAGGGGAACGAGCAGTTCTTC.

This clone was recorded a few times. The chain combines TRBV4-3 with TRBJ2-7, with D possibly TRBD2 on 7 matching bases. V gave up 4 bases and J gave up 2 bases, with 12 bases separating them. The length of the CDR3 is 14 residues. Germline CDR1 reads LGHNA; CDR2 reads YSLEER. The CDR3 DNA reads TGCGCCAGCAGCCCCAGGGAGGGGGCCTACGAGCAGTACTTC. Its translation is CASSPREGAYEQYF.

CDR3 residues: CATLPVGGLGEQFF. DNA for the CDR3: TGTGCCACTCTCCCAGTGGGAGGGCTTGGTGAGCAGTTCTTC. The rearrangement links TRBV10-3 to TRBJ2-1; 7 bases are a match to TRBD2. Germline V gives CDR1 ENHRY, CDR2 SYGVKD. This CDR3 is built from 14 residues. V lost 10 bases and J lost 9; bases outside the gene matches: 15.

This clone has a handful of counts. This sequence joins TRBV5-1 and TRBJ1-2; 9 positions match TRBD1. Trimming cost V 5 bases and J 10 bases; bases outside gene matches: 9. Germline-derived CDR1 and CDR2 are SGHRS and YFSETQ. CDR3 size: 13 residues. This CDR3 is CASSSGTGFFYTF. CDR3 nucleotides: TGCGCCAGCAGTTCCGGGACAGGGTTTTTCTACACCTTC.

The sample holds a few counts of this clone. J is TRBJ1-1 and V is TRBV9; TRBD1 matches at 7 bases. The trim removed 3 bases at V and 1 base at J, leaving 3 bases unmatched. The germline CDR1 and CDR2 sequences are SGDLS and YYNGEE. The CDR3 spans 14 residues. The CDR3 is CASSARGRNTEAFF. The CDR3 DNA reads as TGTGCCAGCAGCGCGAGGGGGCGGAACACTGAAGCTTTCTTT.

The chain couples TRBV13 to TRBJ2-5, with 11 bases lining up with TRBD2. J was trimmed by 4 bases and V by 5 bases; bases with no gene match: 12. The germline V gene encodes CDR1 PRHDT and CDR2 FYEKMQ (reference sequence). The CDR3 has 17 residues. The CDR3 region is CASSPGGLAGGGETQYF. CDR3 bases: TGTGCCAGCAGCCCGGGGGGGCTAGCGGGAGGAGGAGAGACCCAGTACTTC.

This clone was recorded a few times. The rearrangement uses TRBV7-2 and TRBJ1-1, with 8 bases that match TRBD1. The CDR3 consists of 14 residues. Germline values: CDR1 SGHTA, CDR2 FQGNSA. With V trimmed by 4 bases and J by 8 bases, 9 bases remained unmatched. CDR3 nucleotides: TGTGCCAGCAGCTCACTGGACAGGGATGCCGAAGCTTTCTTT. Amino acids: CASSSLDRDAEAFF.

V and J are TRBV27 and TRBJ2-5, with D tentatively TRBD2 (6 bases). Germline assignment: CDR1 MNHEY and CDR2 SMNVEV (reference sequence). The CDR3 extends over 12 amino acids. The V gene lost 6 bases and the J gene lost 6 bases, with 11 bases spanning the gap. CDR3 in DNA: TGTGCCAGCAGGTCCCGCGGGAAGACCCAGTACTTC. It yields the protein CASRSRGKTQYF.

This clone was counted between two and nine times. The chain is built from TRBV6-1 and TRBJ2-6, with 7 nucleotides matching TRBD1. The V gene end was trimmed by 1 base and the J gene end by 2 bases; junction bases not matched to a gene: 5. This CDR3 region has 17 residues. Germline lookup yields CDR1 MNHNS and CDR2 SASEGT. The DNA for the CDR3 is TGTGCCAGCAGTGAAGAGACAGGGCGACCTGGGGCCAACGTCCTGACTTTC. Amino acid sequence: CASSEETGRPGANVLTF.